The 28 T cell receptor beta chains below all came from one sample that was sequenced in a study of early stage breast cancer tumors. The method was immunoSEQ multiplex PCR; TCRdb's version includes in-frame clones alone and lacks a portion of them. The data hold under 12,000 clones, with around 73% observed a single time. Material: breast tumor tissue. These TCRs come from a person in their forties with breast cancer.

This chain uses TRBV10-3 with TRBJ1-4; D is possibly TRBD1 (5 bases). The V and J ends lost 3 bases and 8 bases respectively, with 10 bases between them. Per germline, CDR1 ENHRY and CDR2 SYGVKD. This CDR3 spans 13 amino acids. CDR3 protein: CAISEIRGEKLFF. In nucleotides, the CDR3 is TGTGCCATCAGTGAAATCCGGGGCGAAAAACTGTTTTTT.

The CDR3 reads CASSEGQGILINEQFF. Here the CDR3 DNA reads TGTGCCAGCAGTGAGGGACAGGGGATCCTTATCAATGAGCAGTTCTTC. This chain joins TRBV6-4 and TRBJ2-1, with 10 positions matching TRBD1. V gave up 3 bases and J gave up 6 bases; unmatched junction bases: 8. CDR3 size: 16 residues. The V gene's germline CDR1 is MRHNA and CDR2 SNTAGT.

This clone was detected a few times. V and J are TRBV28 and TRBJ2-7, with D perhaps TRBD1 or TRBD2 (5 bases each). V lost 6 bases to trimming and J lost 12 bases, with 21 bases between them. The CDR3 totals 13 residues. CDR1 is MDHEN and CDR2 is SYDVKM in the germline V gene. The CDR3 DNA reads as TGTGCCAGCAGCCCGACCGGGACGCCAACCCCGTACTTC. Protein product: CASSPTGTPTPYF.

Only one count was recorded for this clone. V usage is TRBV4-1 and J usage is TRBJ1-2; perhaps TRBD1 as D (5 bases). CDR1 and CDR2 from the germline V gene are MGHRA and YSYEKL. This CDR3 has 14 residues. Trimming cost V 2 bases and J 8 bases, with 15 bases left between them. The CDR3 spells CASSQPGAVVGYTF. CDR3 in DNA: TGCGCCAGCAGCCAACCTGGGGCCGTAGTCGGCTACACCTTC.

This sequence joins TRBV11-3 and TRBJ2-1, with 10 nucleotides matching TRBD2. CDR3 length equals 14 residues. Trimming at V came to 8 bases and at J to 4 bases, leaving 5 bases not matched to a gene. From germline, CDR1 is SGHNT and CDR2 YENEEA. CDR3 bases: TGTGCCAGCGCCGGACTAGCGGTTTACAATGAGCAGTTCTTC. Its translation: CASAGLAVYNEQFF.

The chain combines TRBV30 with TRBJ2-5; D not resolved. Trimming stripped 4 bases from V and 5 bases from J, with 11 bases between. Germline CDR1 is GTSNPN and CDR2 is SVGIG (reference sequence). This CDR3 comprises 12 residues. The CDR3 region is CAWKLVGETQYF. DNA of the CDR3: TGTGCCTGGAAGTTGGTCGGGGAGACCCAGTACTTC. The variable domain in full, completed from reference TRBV30 and TRBJ2-5, reads SQTIHQWPATLVQPVGSPLSLECTVEGTSNPNLYWYRQAAGRGLQLLFYSVGIGQISSEVPQNLSASRPQDRQFILSSKKLLLSDSGFYLCAWKLVGETQYFGPGTRLLVL.

This clone has more than one count but fewer than ten. The chain has TRBV18 and TRBJ2-2; D is unclear. Deletions cut 3 bases from V and 6 bases from J, with 2 bases between. CDR1 is KGHSH and CDR2 is LQKENI in the germline V gene. The CDR3 covers 11 residues. This CDR3 reads CASSPSGELFF. The CDR3 DNA follows: TGTGCCAGCTCACCCTCCGGGGAGCTGTTTTTT.

The chain has TRBV18 and TRBJ2-2; D possibly uses TRBD1 or TRBD2 (5 bases each). The germline CDR1 and CDR2 sequences are KGHSH and LQKENI. The CDR3 has 14 amino acids. V was clipped by 3 bases and J by 8 bases, with 13 bases between them. The CDR3 region is CASSPGPGEGELFF. CDR3 coding DNA: TGTGCCAGCTCACCGGGACCCGGGGAAGGGGAGCTGTTTTTT.

This sequence joins TRBV27 and TRBJ2-1; D unresolved. Per the germline V gene, CDR1 is MNHEY and CDR2 is SMNVEV (reference sequence). Trimming shortened V by 3 bases and J by 0 bases, and 9 bases separated the two germline ends. The length of the CDR3 is 15 residues. CDR3 region: CASSLGSSSYNEQFF. The CDR3 DNA sequence: TGTGCCAGCAGTTTGGGCTCGAGCTCCTACAATGAGCAGTTCTTC.

Only a few counts were recorded for this clone. J is TRBJ2-1 and V is TRBV18; the D gene is possibly TRBD1 (5 bases). Germline assignment: CDR1 KGHSH and CDR2 LQKENI. Trimming cost V 1 base and J 5 bases, with 9 bases left between them. CDR3 length: 14 amino acids. CDR3 sequence reads: CASSPRTYDNEQFF. In nucleotides, the CDR3 is TGTGCCAGCTCACCACGGACATACGACAATGAGCAGTTCTTC.

The chain couples TRBV7-9 to TRBJ2-7; no reliable D call. V shed 3 bases and J shed 0 bases, with 15 bases lying between them. Germline CDR1 is SEHNR and CDR2 is FQNEAQ (reference sequence). This CDR3 is built from 16 residues. In DNA form, the CDR3 reads TGTGCCAGCAGCTTCCCCCCTAGAACTAACTCCTACGAGCAGTACTTC. Its protein product is CASSFPPRTNSYEQYF. Drawing the rest from reference TRBV7-9 and TRBJ2-7, the complete variable domain is DTGVSQNPRHKITKRGQNVTFRCDPISEHNRLYWYRQTLGQGPEFLTYFQNEAQLEKSRLLSDRFSAERPKGSFSTLEIQRTEQGDSAMYLCASSFPPRTNSYEQYFGPGTRLTVT.

This clone is medium-sized by share. One junction end does not reproduce the germline sequence, and a read error may be involved. The chain links TRBV7-7 to TRBJ2-7, with 9 bases aligning to TRBD2. This CDR3 spans 14 amino acids. The germline gives CDR1 SSHAT, CDR2 FNYEAQ (reference sequence). CDR3 sequence reads: CASSFSGSIHEQYF. Here the CDR3 DNA reads TGTGCTAGCAGCTTTAGCGGGAGCATCCACGAGCAGTACTTC. Filled out from reference TRBV7-7 and TRBJ2-7, the complete variable domain reads GAGVSQSPRYKVTKRGQDVTLRCDPISSHATLYWYQQALGQGPEFLTYFNYEAQPDKSGLPSDRFSAERPEGSISTLTIQRTEQRDSAMYRCASSFSGSIHEQYFGPGTRLTVT.

This clone was picked up a small number of times. The J gene is TRBJ2-2, the V gene TRBV12-5, with 10 bases lining up with TRBD2. This CDR3 comprises 17 residues. Germline CDR1 LGHNT, CDR2 FRNRAP. The V gene end was trimmed by 1 base and the J gene end by 3 bases; junction bases not matched to a gene: 5. CDR3 loop: CASGLATGTSDTGELFF. The DNA for the CDR3 is TGTGCTAGTGGTTTGGCCACCGGGACTAGCGACACCGGGGAGCTGTTTTTT.

CDR3 region: CASSSSKYEQFF. The DNA of the CDR3 is TGTGCCAGCAGTTCCAGTAAATATGAGCAGTTCTTC. The chain employs TRBV2 and TRBJ2-1; D is undetermined. Germline loops: CDR1 SNHLY, CDR2 FYNNEI. The CDR3 is 12 residues long. V was shortened by 5 bases and J by 8 bases, with 10 bases between the two germline ends.

This chain connects TRBV6-1 to TRBJ2-7; no clear D. In germline, CDR1 is MNHNS, CDR2 SASEGT. This CDR3 has 15 residues. The V and J ends lost 4 bases and 0 bases respectively, with 13 bases between them. Here the CDR3 reads CASSVQRINSYEQYF. CDR3 sequence (DNA): TGTGCCAGCAGTGTACAGAGGATTAACTCCTACGAGCAGTACTTC.

This clone was counted only a few times. The genes are TRBV6-1 and TRBJ1-2; TRBD1 might be the D (5 bases). V was trimmed by 4 bases and J by 4 bases, leaving 16 bases between them. Germline values: CDR1 MNHNS, CDR2 SASEGT. The CDR3 runs 15 residues. The CDR3 coding sequence is TGTGCCAGCAGTGGGCGACAGAGCACGGGCTATGGCTACACCTTC. Translating it yields CASSGRQSTGYGYTF.

The chain joins TRBV4-2 to TRBJ2-3; 7 nucleotides align to TRBD2. Unmatched junction bases numbered 4, after V lost 0 bases and J lost 1 base. CDR1 LGHNA and CDR2 YNFKEQ come from the germline V gene. This CDR3 has 16 residues. The CDR3 region is CASSQETSGGTDTQYF. In DNA, the CDR3 is TGTGCCAGCAGCCAAGAAACGAGCGGGGGCACAGATACGCAGTATTTT.

The chain links TRBV19 to TRBJ2-7; TRBD1 agrees at 7 bases. Unmatched junction bases numbered 6, after V lost 4 bases and J lost 3 bases. The CDR3 has 14 residues. The germline CDR1 and CDR2 sequences are LNHDA and SQIVND (reference sequence). The DNA of the CDR3 is TGTGCCAGTAGTAGACAGGGCGGAGACTACGAGCAGTACTTC. Protein product: CASSRQGGDYEQYF.

This clone was recorded a few times. It is unclear where the CDR3 begins or ends on the DNA, so no DNA is shown, and the CDR3 is as TCRdb lists it. The rearrangement uses TRBV5-1 and TRBJ2-7; the table calls TRBD2, which could not be checked here. Per germline, CDR1 SGHRS and CDR2 YFSETQ. The CDR3 totals 12 residues, both ends included. Here the CDR3 reads CASSLEVGEGNF.

This sequence joins TRBV7-2 and TRBJ2-1; D not resolved. This CDR3 spans 14 amino acids. The germline CDR1 and CDR2 sequences are SGHTA and FQGNSA. Deletions cut 1 base from V and 4 bases from J, with 8 bases between. This CDR3 is CASSLDVGYNEQFF. The CDR3 nucleotides are TGTGCCAGCAGCTTAGACGTGGGGTACAATGAGCAGTTCTTC.

In DNA form, the CDR3 reads TGTGCCAGCAGCCCTCACGACCGGGACAGGGGCGACGAGCAGTACTTC. Protein product: CASSPHDRDRGDEQYF. V is TRBV7-9 and J is TRBJ2-7; TRBD1 matches 10 bases. In germline, CDR1 is SEHNR, CDR2 FQNEAQ (reference sequence). V lost 5 bases to trimming and J lost 5 bases; unmatched junction nucleotides: 12. This CDR3 region has 16 residues.

Note on this clone: The CDR3 does not end in the conserved phenylalanine or tryptophan, so this is likely a read error. The DNA is omitted, as the CDR3 cannot be located on it reliably, and the CDR3 follows TCRdb's listing. The chain has TRBV10-2 and TRBJ2-3; TRBD1, as called in the table, went unchecked against the DNA. The length of the CDR3 is 12 amino acids, counting both ends. From germline, CDR1 is WSHSY and CDR2 SAAADI. CDR3 region: CASSDGGTGVPL.

The V and J genes are TRBV11-2 and TRBJ2-7, with D perhaps TRBD1 or TRBD2 (6 bases each). The CDR3 has 16 residues. Trimming removed 2 bases at V and 6 bases at J, with 20 bases between. Germline V CDR1 and CDR2: SGHAT, FQNNGV. The CDR3 is CASSLRAAGGGSEQYF. In DNA, the CDR3 is TGTGCCAGCAGCTTACGAGCCGCAGGAGGGGGGAGCGAGCAGTACTTC.

This chain connects TRBV30 to TRBJ1-1; D is possibly TRBD1 (6 bases). The CDR3 loop spans 13 amino acids. Germline V gives CDR1 GTSNPN, CDR2 SVGIG (reference sequence). V was pared by 5 bases and J by 5 bases, with 15 bases between. This CDR3 is CAWALGQRTEAFF. CDR3 coding DNA: TGTGCCTGGGCCTTAGGACAGAGGACTGAAGCTTTCTTT.

V and J are TRBV5-1 and TRBJ1-3, with D hard to call. V lost 4 bases and J 8 bases, leaving 19 bases between the germline ends. The CDR3 covers 15 residues. Germline CDR1 SGHRS, CDR2 YFSETQ. Here the CDR3 reads CASSRGPTQRDTIYF. DNA of the CDR3: TGCGCCAGCAGCCGCGGACCGACCCAACGGGACACCATATATTTT.

V gene TRBV6-1 combines with J gene TRBJ1-4; tentative D call: TRBD1 (6 bases). This CDR3 has 15 residues. V was trimmed by 7 bases and J by 11 bases, leaving 23 bases between them. Germline V gene lookup returns CDR1 MNHNS and CDR2 SASEGT. The CDR3 reads CASNYLQGADLKLFF. The CDR3 nucleotides are TGTGCCAGCAACTATTTACAGGGAGCAGACTTGAAACTGTTTTTT.

The chain is built from TRBV9 and TRBJ1-1; TRBD1 is a possible D gene (5 bases). CDR3 length: 14 residues. Per germline, CDR1 SGDLS and CDR2 YYNGEE. V was pared by 2 bases and J by 1 base, with 9 bases between. CDR3 in amino acids: CASSVGTANTEAFF. The CDR3, as DNA: TGTGCCAGCAGCGTGGGGACGGCGAACACTGAAGCTTTCTTT.

The genes are TRBV10-2 and TRBJ2-1, with 10 bases that match TRBD2. Germline V lookup: CDR1 WSHSY, CDR2 SAAADI. This CDR3 has 14 residues. With V trimmed by 6 bases and J by 10 bases, 9 bases remained unmatched. The CDR3 protein is CASRTSGFQGEQFF. CDR3 nucleotides: TGCGCCAGCAGGACTAGCGGGTTCCAGGGCGAGCAGTTCTTC.